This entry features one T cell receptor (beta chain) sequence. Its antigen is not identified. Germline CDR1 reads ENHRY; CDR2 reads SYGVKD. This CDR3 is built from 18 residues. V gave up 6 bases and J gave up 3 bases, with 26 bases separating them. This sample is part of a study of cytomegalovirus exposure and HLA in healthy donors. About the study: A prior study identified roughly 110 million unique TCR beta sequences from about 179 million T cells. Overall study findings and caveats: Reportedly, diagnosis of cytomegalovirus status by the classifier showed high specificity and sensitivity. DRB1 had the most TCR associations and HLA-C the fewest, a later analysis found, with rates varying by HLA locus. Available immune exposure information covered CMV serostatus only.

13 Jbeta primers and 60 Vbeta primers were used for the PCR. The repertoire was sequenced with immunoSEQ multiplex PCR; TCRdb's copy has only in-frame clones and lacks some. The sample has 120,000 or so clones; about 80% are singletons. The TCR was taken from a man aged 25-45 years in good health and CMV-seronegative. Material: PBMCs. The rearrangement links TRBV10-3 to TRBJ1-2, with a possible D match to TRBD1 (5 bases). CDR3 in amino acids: CAISFQGWGERGDYGYTF. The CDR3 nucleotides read TGTGCCATCAGCTTCCAGGGTTGGGGCGAACGGGGGGACTATGGCTACACCTTC.